This T cell receptor beta chain was retrieved from a study of T cell clonotyping in hematopoietic cell transplantation. V was cut by 11 bases and J by 3 bases, with 15 bases left in between. The length of the CDR3 is 13 residues. Germline V gene data show CDR1 as MNHNY and CDR2 as SVGAGI (reference sequence). Points from the study as a whole: Recipient TCR diversity dropped after transplant; expanded clonotypes rose from day 30 to 180. Graft donor and pretransplant recipient Inverse Simpson Index values predicted broader posttransplant TCR diversity. No sorting was done, leaving CD4 and CD8 contributions mixed. Few recipient clonotypes overlapped donors; over 95% were de novo at given depth.

The table came from immunoSEQ multiplex PCR; TCRdb's copy has only in-frame clones and leaves some out. The data contain roughly 42,000 clones, roughly 92% of them seen just once; the ten biggest clones take up about 0.86%. Concerning this clone itself: Its specificity is not known.

The TCR was taken from a woman in her forties or fifties in good health. Some clones in this sample may be carry-over from other donors' samples. This chain joins TRBV6-6 and TRBJ2-3; a weak D match, TRBD1 (7 bases). The source material was peripheral blood mononuclear cells. The CDR3 is CACGTVGTDTQYF. The CDR3 nucleotides are TGTGCCTGCGGGACAGTGGGAACAGATACGCAGTATTTT.